This T cell receptor (beta chain) stems from a study of blood T cell repertoires in COVID-19. The wider study: PBMCs, B-cell-depleted T cells, or T cells provided the cDNA or gDNA that made up the material.

Original processing methods: Amplification with reference gene primers provided the estimates of nucleated cell counts. TCRdb's copy holds only in-frame clones and misses some; the assay was immunoSEQ multiplex PCR. V and J calls and clone size are as listed in that table; D and trimming were resolved from the DNA. The sample carries hundreds of thousands of clones, around 90% recorded once. CDR3 size: 12 residues. V lost 4 bases and J 4 bases, leaving 7 bases between the germline ends. The germline V gene has CDR1 LNHDA and CDR2 SQIVND (reference sequence). This sequence originates from a man aged 18 to 30 with active or convalescent COVID-19. Sample: peripheral blood. V gene TRBV19 combines with J gene TRBJ1-2, with D unclear. The DNA for the CDR3 is TGTGCCAGTAGTAGAGGCCTCTATGGCTACACCTTC. As protein: CASSRGLYGYTF.